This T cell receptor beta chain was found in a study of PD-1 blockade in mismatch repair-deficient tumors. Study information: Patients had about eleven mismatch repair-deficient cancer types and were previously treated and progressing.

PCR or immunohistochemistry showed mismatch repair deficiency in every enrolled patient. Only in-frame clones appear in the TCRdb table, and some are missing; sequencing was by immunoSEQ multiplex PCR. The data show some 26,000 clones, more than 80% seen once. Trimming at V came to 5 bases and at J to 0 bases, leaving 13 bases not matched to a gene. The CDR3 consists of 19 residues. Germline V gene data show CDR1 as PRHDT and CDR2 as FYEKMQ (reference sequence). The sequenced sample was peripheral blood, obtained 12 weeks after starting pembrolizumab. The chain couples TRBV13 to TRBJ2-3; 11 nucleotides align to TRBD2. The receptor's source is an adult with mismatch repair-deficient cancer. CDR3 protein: CASSLTGTSGEPSTDTQYF. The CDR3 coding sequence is TGTGCCAGCAGCCTGACCGGGACTAGCGGTGAACCTAGCACAGATACGCAGTATTTT.